The present T cell receptor beta chain was sequenced within a study of shared clonotypes between healthy human individuals. Study findings and constraints: Larger estimated richness was generally seen in naive subsets than in memory subsets.

Naive CD8 populations comprised CD45RO-negative cells positively selected for CCR7, excluding terminally differentiated effector memory CD45RA+ cells. The table came from immunoSEQ multiplex PCR; TCRdb's copy has only in-frame clones and leaves some out. The sample consists of 750,000 to 1,000,000 clones, almost 95% of them appearing once. The CDR3 has 13 residues. CDR1 SGDLS and CDR2 YYNGEE come from the germline V gene. V was trimmed by 0 bases and J by 6 bases, leaving 7 bases between them. This clone is a singleton in its sample. No antigen is known for it. This TCR was recovered from a man aged 25-45 years in good health. This sequence joins TRBV9 and TRBJ1-5, with D uncertain. The sequencing sample was made of naive CD8+ T cells sorted from blood. The DNA of the CDR3 is TGTGCCAGCAGCGTAGTTTCCGGTCAGCCCCAGCATTTT. Protein product: CASSVVSGQPQHF.